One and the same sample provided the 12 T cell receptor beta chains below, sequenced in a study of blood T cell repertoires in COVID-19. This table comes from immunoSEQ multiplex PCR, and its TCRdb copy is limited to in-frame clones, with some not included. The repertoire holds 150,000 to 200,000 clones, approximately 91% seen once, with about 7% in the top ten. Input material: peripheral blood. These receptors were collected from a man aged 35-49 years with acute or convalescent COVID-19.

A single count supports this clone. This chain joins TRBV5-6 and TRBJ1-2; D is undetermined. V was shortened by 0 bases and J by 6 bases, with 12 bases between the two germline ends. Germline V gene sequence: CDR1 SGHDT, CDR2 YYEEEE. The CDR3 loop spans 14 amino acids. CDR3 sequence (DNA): TGTGCCAGCAGCTTGGGCCCCGGTGAAGATGGCTACACCTTC. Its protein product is CASSLGPGEDGYTF.

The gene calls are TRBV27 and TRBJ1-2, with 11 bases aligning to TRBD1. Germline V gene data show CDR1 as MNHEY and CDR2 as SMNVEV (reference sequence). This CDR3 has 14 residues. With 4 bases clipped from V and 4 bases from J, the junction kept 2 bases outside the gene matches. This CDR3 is CASSSGTGGYGYTF. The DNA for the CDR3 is TGTGCCAGCAGTTCCGGGACAGGGGGCTATGGCTACACCTTC.

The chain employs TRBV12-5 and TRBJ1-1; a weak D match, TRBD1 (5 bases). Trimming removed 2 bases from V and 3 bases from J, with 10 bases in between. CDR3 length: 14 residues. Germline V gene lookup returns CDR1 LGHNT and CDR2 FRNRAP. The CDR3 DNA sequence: TGTGCTAGTGGTTTGAGCAGGGCTGACACTGAAGCTTTCTTT. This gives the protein CASGLSRADTEAFF.

The CDR3 protein is CASSSRQKNTGELFF. The CDR3 nucleotides read TGTGCCAGCAGCTCGAGACAGAAGAACACCGGGGAGCTGTTTTTT. The chain couples TRBV5-4 to TRBJ2-2; weak D call: TRBD1 (5 bases). Trimming pared 3 bases from V and 1 base from J, leaving 10 bases between. The germline V gene encodes CDR1 SGHNT and CDR2 YYREEE (reference sequence). CDR3 length equals 15 residues.

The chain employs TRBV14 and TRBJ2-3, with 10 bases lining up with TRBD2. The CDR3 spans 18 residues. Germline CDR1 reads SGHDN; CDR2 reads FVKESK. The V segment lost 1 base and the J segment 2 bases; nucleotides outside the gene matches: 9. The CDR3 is CASSQVPASGGYTDTQYF. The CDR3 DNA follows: TGTGCCAGCAGCCAAGTGCCTGCTAGCGGGGGTTACACAGATACGCAGTATTTT.

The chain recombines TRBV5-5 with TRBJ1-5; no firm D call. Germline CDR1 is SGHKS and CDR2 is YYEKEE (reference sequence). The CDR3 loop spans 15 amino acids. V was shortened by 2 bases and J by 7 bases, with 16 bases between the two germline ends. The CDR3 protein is CASSLAIAKKQPQHF. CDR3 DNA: TGTGCCAGCAGCTTAGCAATAGCGAAAAAGCAGCCCCAGCATTTT.

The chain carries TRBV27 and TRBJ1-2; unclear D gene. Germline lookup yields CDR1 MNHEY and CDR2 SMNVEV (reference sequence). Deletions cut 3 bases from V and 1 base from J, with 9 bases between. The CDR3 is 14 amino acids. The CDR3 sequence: CASSFLPFNYGYTF. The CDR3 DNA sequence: TGTGCCAGCAGTTTCCTCCCGTTTAACTATGGCTACACCTTC.

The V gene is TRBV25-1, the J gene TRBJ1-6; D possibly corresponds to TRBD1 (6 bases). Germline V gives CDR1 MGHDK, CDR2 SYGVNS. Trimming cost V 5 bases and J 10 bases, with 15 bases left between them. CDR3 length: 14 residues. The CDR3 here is CASSPQGNRSPLHF. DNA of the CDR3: TGTGCCAGCAGTCCACAGGGAAACCGGTCACCCCTCCACTTT.

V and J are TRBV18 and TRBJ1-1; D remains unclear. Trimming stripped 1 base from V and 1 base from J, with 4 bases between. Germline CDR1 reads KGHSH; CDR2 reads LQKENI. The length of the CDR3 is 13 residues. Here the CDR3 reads CASSPQRNTEAFF. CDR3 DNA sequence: TGTGCCAGCTCACCACAGAGGAACACTGAAGCTTTCTTT.

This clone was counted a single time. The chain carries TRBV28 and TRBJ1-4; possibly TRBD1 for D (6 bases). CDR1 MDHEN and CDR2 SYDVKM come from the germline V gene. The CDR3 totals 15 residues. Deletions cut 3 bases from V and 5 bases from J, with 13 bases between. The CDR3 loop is CASSFIGGPNEKLFF. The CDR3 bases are TGTGCCAGCAGTTTTATCGGGGGGCCGAATGAAAAACTGTTTTTT.

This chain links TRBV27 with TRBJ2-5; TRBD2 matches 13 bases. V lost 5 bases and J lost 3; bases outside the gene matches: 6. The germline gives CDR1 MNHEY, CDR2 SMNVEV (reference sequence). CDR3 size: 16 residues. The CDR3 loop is CASSPGLAGSKETQYF. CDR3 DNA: TGTGCCAGCAGTCCGGGACTAGCGGGGTCCAAAGAGACCCAGTACTTC.

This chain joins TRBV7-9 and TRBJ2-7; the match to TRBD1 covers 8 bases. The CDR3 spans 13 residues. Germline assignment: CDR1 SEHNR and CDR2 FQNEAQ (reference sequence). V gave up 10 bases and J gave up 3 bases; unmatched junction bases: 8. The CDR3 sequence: CATTGGQIYEQYF. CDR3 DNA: TGTGCCACTACAGGGGGACAGATCTACGAGCAGTACTTC.